Included here is one T cell receptor (beta chain) sequence, with context. Its cognate antigen has yet to be identified. The library was generated by the immunoSEQ multiplex PCR assay. A mixture of 60 forward primers for TCR Vbeta segments and 13 reverse primers for TCR Jbeta segments was used in the multiplex PCR. Amplification of the CDR3 region of rearranged TCR beta genes was performed with a multiplex PCR assay on genomic DNA. Amplified TCR beta libraries were sequenced as 87-base-pair reads on the Illumina HiSeq System. Per the authors' processing: A later analysis counted some 74 million unique TCR beta chains across the 666 repertoires, and 10 million to 12 million of these chains were shared by at least two donors. A nearest-neighbor algorithm error-corrected the raw reads and collapsed the reads into unique sequences, merging closely related sequences to remove PCR and sequencing errors. CDR3 sequences were aligned to IMGT reference sequences to assign V, D and J gene segments. For a sequence to be retained, at least a six-nucleotide match to both a V gene segment and a J gene segment was required. Rearrangements were classified as productive when the CDR3 lacked stop codons and remained in frame with V and J, and all other rearrangements were classified as non-productive. Following IMGT convention, CDR3 was defined as the stretch from the second conserved V-encoded cysteine up to the conserved J-encoded phenylalanine. Sequences without an unambiguous match to a single V gene segment were excluded from the earlier analysis of several hundred of the donors. An earlier analysis of roughly 590 of the donors called V segments functional above 56.7% productive rearrangements and segregating when the between-donor standard deviation exceeded 5%. A statistical classification framework was developed to diagnose cytomegalovirus status using the catalog of TCR beta chain sequences. V and J gene assignment, in a later analysis, came from comparing TCR nucleotide sequences with IMGT/GENE-DB human TR gene sequences. The TCRdist pipeline was used in a later analysis to assign CDR3 sequences and most-parsimonious VDJ recombination scenarios. In a later analysis, every TCR beta chain was defined by the combination of its CDR3 amino acid sequence and its V-gene family, and reads without a unique V-gene family were dropped. As a way to deal with suspected cross-contamination and a sequencing artifact, a later analysis dropped nearly 600 nucleotide sequences that were highly shared and had low generation probability. For each public chain, a later analysis derived a clonal expansion index from normalized ranks of inferred template counts within each repertoire. A later analysis computed generation probabilities with a VDJ recombination model fitted to out-of-frame rearrangements, and checked the results against IGoR. In a later analysis, hypergeometric tests were used to score TCR-TCR, TCR-HLA and TCR-CMV co-occurrence, with a repertoire-size bias correction applied to TCR pairs. To estimate false discovery rates, a later analysis permuted the HLA or CMV assignments 20 times. In a later analysis, co-occurring TCRs were grouped with DBSCAN, and TCRdist sequence similarity was added when clustering was performed within HLA-allele-positive subsets. Repertoires with fewer than 30,000 or more than 120,000 public chains were left out of co-occurrence clustering, as were about five repertoires with anomalous nucleotide sharing. TCRdb took this table from immuneACCESS and kept in-frame rearrangements with V and J called. Such tables lack part of the clones; where checked against another copy, unresolved V genes explain under half of the gap, and the rest is unexplained. The V and J calls and clone size were taken over from that table, and D and trimming were inferred from the DNA. This sample's table contains tens of thousands of clones. The ten most abundant clones make up approximately 15% of the sample.

The source of the sample is a study of cytomegalovirus exposure and HLA in healthy donors (dated by TCRdb to about 2017). Notes on the research overall: According to an earlier analysis of 450 to 650 of the donors, about 180 million T cells yielded over 100 million unique TCR beta sequences and approximately 300 Gb of sequence data. About 280 gigabases of sequencing data and around 90 million unique TCR sequences made up an early release that covered several hundred HLA-typed donors. The genetic ancestry cluster associated with self-reported Caucasian donors included 80% to 90% of the roughly 400 genotyped donors. The aim of the study was to test whether cataloging public T cell receptors could identify signatures of past pathogen exposure. The study profiled the T cell repertoires of about 720 subjects by immunosequencing and related them to cytomegalovirus serostatus. A separate validation cohort of roughly 130 different subjects was used in addition to the approximately 700-subject first cohort. To predict cytomegalovirus infection status, the study combined high-throughput TCR immunosequencing, statistical association of individual TCRs with disease status, and machine learning. A later analysis re-examined previously published TCR beta repertoires from roughly 720 donors and added high-resolution HLA genotyping to investigate patterns of TCR occurrence. Rather than drawing on any new phenotypic data, the later analysis identified candidate immune exposures from TCR beta sequences and the way those sequences occurred across donors. An earlier analysis of several hundred of the donors applied high-throughput TCR beta sequencing to assess whether each TCR beta V gene segment acted as functional or pseudogenic. Alongside the repertoire data, information on donor age, sex, ethnicity and CMV serostatus was compiled. In a later genetic analysis, genome-wide SNP genotypes for about 65% of the roughly 700 donors were used, and that subset was treated as a discovery cohort. Every discovery cohort repertoire had been produced on one sequencing platform. HLA typing covered class I and class II loci at four-digit resolution. Typing coverage differed by locus: A, B, C, DRB1 and DQB1 were typed in about 629-640 donors, DQA1 in 500 to 550, DPA1 in around 580, and DPB1 in approximately 450. Roughly five DR-DQ haplotypes were treated as single units for association and clustering because of strong linkage in the cohort. Across approximately 420 genotyped donors of the cohort, an average of about 240,000 unique TCR beta nucleotide sequences per donor were sequenced, and roughly a sixth of those sequences were non-productive. What the work shows at the level of the full study, not this receptor alone: In a later analysis, TCR association rates were found to vary across HLA loci, with the most associated TCRs seen for DRB1 alleles and the fewest for HLA-C alleles. Linkage disequilibrium might explain the correlated functional status among segregating V segments, but an unknown experimental factor could not be ruled out. In both the original and validation cohorts, the classifier was reported to diagnose cytomegalovirus status with high specificity and sensitivity. The sequencing pipeline was judged likely to have produced a cluster of highly shared sequence variants as a technical artifact. Most TCR sequences were seen in very few donors, while some public TCRs were found in many individuals. Because the 87-base-pair reads could not distinguish some IMGT-functional V segments, including TRBV6-2 and TRBV6-3, those segments were excluded. Strong co-occurrence of HLA alleles, especially DR and DQ, made assigning TCR associations to individual alleles difficult. Sequencing depth was assumed to be roughly uniform across donors in the presence/absence analyses, though that assumption may not hold. According to the authors, the approach could potentially be generalized to other disease states and immunological phenotypes. A total of roughly 160 TCR beta chains were listed by the study as associated with cytomegalovirus. According to a later analysis, most CMV-associated TCR beta chains appeared to be HLA-restricted, and the HLA associations seemed to be driven largely by CMV exposure. In a later analysis, HLA-associated TCR beta chains were found to be more clonally expanded and to have lower generation probabilities than equally common non-associated chains. A later genetic analysis associated a missense DCLRE1C variant with V-gene and J-gene trimming of TCR beta chains, and an independent cohort replicated the association. This cohort had only TCR beta chains sequenced, and the lack of alpha or paired-chain data limited which features could be detected. Immune exposure information for the cohort was limited to CMV serostatus. An earlier analysis of around 500 of the donors showed that most TCR beta V segments appeared in productive rearrangements either about 90% or about 30% of the time, which broadly matched IMGT annotations. A later analysis reported that several top co-occurrence clusters appeared linked to parvovirus B19, influenza, CMV and Epstein-Barr virus. Some 16 rarely observed V segments, including chromosome 9 orphons, were excluded from the earlier analysis of approximately 500 of the donors because counts were too low. Because HLA typing was unavailable for some donors at each locus, only the typed subset was used in association tests. According to a later genetic analysis, donors in an Asian-associated ancestry cluster had fewer N-insertions in productive TCRs than the roughly 670-donor mean. Three of the identified cytomegalovirus-associated TCR beta chains were confirmed in vitro to be specific for cytomegalovirus antigens. A further reported finding was that TCR beta sequences accurately predicted the HLA-A and HLA-B alleles for most subjects in the first cohort. In a later analysis, 16,951 TCR beta sequences were associated with specific HLA alleles at a false discovery rate of 0.05.

The cohort was made up of roughly 670 healthy bone marrow donors. At the time of sampling, every cohort member was nominally healthy, though immune exposures that went unrecorded were likely present. The donor tested CMV seropositive, placing the donor among the roughly 300 seropositive members of the cohort. A peripheral blood sample was provided by each donor, and peripheral blood mononuclear cells were used for TCR beta sequencing. The Qiagen DNeasy Blood Extraction Kit was used to extract genomic DNA from the blood cell samples. There are 13 amino acids in the CDR3, from cysteine to phenylalanine inclusive. Of all the DNA, just the CDR3 is kept, 39 bases in frame from base 1. Taken from the germline V gene, the CDR1 and CDR2 loops are MNHNS and SASEGT. Trimming removed 10 bases from V and 10 bases from J; the gene matches leave 12 bases unexplained.

This chain joins TRBV6-1 to TRBJ1-1; the central 10 bases match TRBD1. The sample was PBMCs. The sequence was collected from a man in his forties or fifties in good health and CMV-seropositive. This receptor carries the CDR3 CATKGQGLWGAFF. Read as DNA, the sequence is TGTGCCACCAAGGGACAGGGGCTTTGGGGAGCTTTCTTT.